Listed here is a single TCR beta chain. The antigen is not known. This entry comes from a study of T cells after yellow fever vaccination. Notes on the study in general: Abundant clonotypes from the bulk population could have been carried over as contaminants into FACS-sorted repertoires. Post-booster repertoires again held most primary-vaccination clones (96% CD4, about 90% CD8).

TCRdb ran MiXCR on the 5' RACE reads and lists one entry per CDR3 protein. The data contain about 340,000 distinct CDR3 sequences, around 4.1% of them singletons. The CDR3 is made up of 15 amino acids. CDR1 WSHSY and CDR2 SAAADI come from the germline V gene. J was trimmed by 3 bases and V by 8 bases; bases with no gene match: 9. V gene TRBV10-2 combines with J gene TRBJ2-3; 9 bases match TRBD1. The sequence derives from a man in his late teens or twenties who received the YFV17D yellow fever vaccine. The sample in question was PBMCs, obtained 5 days after the yellow fever booster vaccination. CDR3 nucleotides: TGCGCCAGCCTCGATGGACAGGGGTCTACAGATACGCAGTATTTT. Protein: CASLDGQGSTDTQYF.